The 17 T cell receptor beta chains below were found in one sample sequenced in a study of cytomegalovirus exposure and HLA in healthy donors. The PCR used 60 Vbeta and 13 Jbeta primers. Profiling relied on immunoSEQ multiplex PCR, and the TCRdb table lists in-frame clones only, not all of them. Among about 170,000 clones, around 80% were seen once, and the ten largest hold about 1.2%. The sequenced sample consisted of PBMCs. All receptors come from a boy younger than 10 in good health and CMV-seronegative.

This chain links TRBV9 with TRBJ2-3; no reliable D call. The CDR3 extends over 15 amino acids. The ends were cut back, 0 bases at V and 4 bases at J, with 12 bases in the middle. CDR1 and CDR2 (germline): SGDLS, YYNGEE. Here the CDR3 reads CASSVGWVAADTQYF. The CDR3 coding sequence is TGTGCCAGCAGCGTAGGATGGGTCGCGGCAGATACGCAGTATTTT.

V is TRBV28 and J is TRBJ2-1; weak D call: TRBD2 (6 bases). Germline V gives CDR1 MDHEN, CDR2 SYDVKM. The CDR3 has 15 residues. Trimming cost V 0 bases and J 6 bases, with 12 bases left between them. CDR3 coding DNA: TGTGCCAGCAGTTTATGGGGGGGAGCCACCAATGAGCAGTTCTTC. Protein sequence: CASSLWGGATNEQFF.

A note on this clone: At one boundary the junction diverges from the germline segment, which might be a read error. The same CDR3 also results from other DNA sequences found in this sample. The gene calls are TRBV5-4 and TRBJ2-3, with 7 bases lining up with TRBD1. Germline V CDR1 and CDR2: SGHNT, YYREEE (reference sequence). This CDR3 spans 14 amino acids. CDR3 amino acids: CATKGAMVTDTQYF. CDR3 nucleotides: TGCGCCACAAAGGGGGCCATGGTTACAGATACGCAGTATTTT.

The chain employs TRBV15 and TRBJ2-1; maybe TRBD2 (6 bases). This CDR3 is built from 12 residues. The V gene's germline CDR1 is LNHNV and CDR2 YYDKDF (reference sequence). Trimming took off 5 bases at V and 10 bases at J, with 12 bases between the two ends. The CDR3 loop is CATSPGSDEQFF. Written as DNA, the CDR3 is TGTGCCACCAGCCCCGGGAGCGACGAGCAGTTCTTC.

CDR3 DNA sequence: TGTGCCAGCAGCTTAACAACGAACACCGGGGAGCTGTTTTTT. It encodes CASSLTTNTGELFF. The J gene is TRBJ2-2, the V gene TRBV11-2; D unresolved. The CDR3 covers 14 residues. Germline V gene data show CDR1 as SGHAT and CDR2 as FQNNGV. The V gene lost 2 bases and the J gene lost 0 bases, with 4 bases spanning the gap.

This clone was recorded only once. The gene calls are TRBV4-1 and TRBJ1-4; TRBD1 agrees at 9 bases. After removal of 3 bases from V and 6 bases from J, the junction contained 11 bases not matched to a gene. Germline CDR1 reads MGHRA; CDR2 reads YSYEKL. CDR3 length: 17 residues. In nucleotides, the CDR3 is TGCGCCAGCAGCCACCGCTCCCCGGGACAGGGATATGAAAAACTGTTTTTT. The encoded protein is CASSHRSPGQGYEKLFF.

This chain links TRBV7-9 with TRBJ2-1; the match to TRBD2 covers 9 bases. The V gene end was trimmed by 0 bases and the J gene end by 6 bases; junction bases not matched to a gene: 6. Germline CDR1 is SEHNR and CDR2 is FQNEAQ (reference sequence). The CDR3 is 16 residues long. CDR3 region: CASSLARGGLGNEQFF. The CDR3 DNA reads as TGTGCCAGCAGCTTAGCGCGGGGGGGCCTAGGCAATGAGCAGTTCTTC.

This clone showed up just once. The chain is built from TRBV5-1 and TRBJ1-1; TRBD1 might be the D (5 bases). V lost 4 bases and J 1 base, leaving 20 bases between the germline ends. Germline CDR1 reads SGHRS; CDR2 reads YFSETQ. The length of the CDR3 is 17 residues. This CDR3 reads CASSGNPSGISNTEAFF. The CDR3 DNA is TGCGCCAGCAGCGGGAATCCGTCAGGGATATCGAACACTGAAGCTTTCTTT.

The J gene is TRBJ1-6, the V gene TRBV9; D gene uncertain. V was trimmed by 0 bases and J by 5 bases, leaving 6 bases between them. CDR3 length equals 14 residues. Germline V gene sequence: CDR1 SGDLS, CDR2 YYNGEE. CDR3 DNA: TGTGCCAGCAGCGTAGACAGCAATAATTCACCCCTCCACTTT. This encodes CASSVDSNNSPLHF.

The rearrangement joins TRBV19 to TRBJ1-5, with 7 bases lining up with TRBD1. Germline V gene data show CDR1 as LNHDA and CDR2 as SQIVND (reference sequence). Trimming cost V 3 bases and J 0 bases; bases outside gene matches: 5. The CDR3 sequence is 16 residues long. The CDR3 coding sequence is TGTGCCAGTAGTATGACAGGGACAATTAGCAATCAGCCCCAGCATTTT. It translates to CASSMTGTISNQPQHF.

The chain links TRBV5-6 to TRBJ1-2; D is unclear. The CDR3 sequence is 15 residues long. V shed 0 bases and J shed 1 base, with 10 bases lying between them. Looked up from germline, CDR1 is SGHDT and CDR2 is YYEEEE. CDR3 DNA sequence: TGTGCCAGCAGCTTGGCCTACGGGGTTAACTATGGCTACACCTTC. Translated: CASSLAYGVNYGYTF. Combining the CDR3 with reference TRBV5-6 and TRBJ1-2 gives the whole variable domain DAGVTQSPTHLIKTRGQQVTLRCSPKSGHDTVSWYQQALGQGPQFIFQYYEEEERQRGNFPDRFSGHQFPNYSSELNVNALLLGDSALYLCASSLAYGVNYGYTFGSGTRLTVV.

This chain uses TRBV11-2 with TRBJ1-2; D might be TRBD1 (6 bases). CDR1 SGHAT and CDR2 FQNNGV come from the germline V gene. CDR3 size: 14 residues. V lost 5 bases and J lost 8, with 18 bases in between. CDR3 nucleotides: TGTGCCAGCAGCCCCCTCACAGGGCTACTGGGCTACACCTTC. Amino acids: CASSPLTGLLGYTF.

This clone has only a few counts. The chain is built from TRBV2 and TRBJ1-2; D is perhaps TRBD1 (6 bases). The CDR3 is 10 residues long. CDR1 is SNHLY and CDR2 is FYNNEI in the germline V gene. V lost 9 bases and J 8 bases, leaving 10 bases between the germline ends. Written as DNA, the CDR3 is TGTGCCAGACAGGGCGGAGGCTACACCTTC. Residues: CARQGGGYTF.

The chain uses TRBV6-5 and TRBJ1-1, with TRBD1 identical over 9 bases. The CDR3 covers 14 residues. Germline CDR1 is MNHEY and CDR2 is SVGAGI. J gave up 5 bases and V 4 bases, and 5 bases lay outside the gene matches. The CDR3 loop is CASSSHRGRTEAFF. The CDR3 DNA follows: TGTGCCAGCAGTTCTCACAGGGGGCGAACTGAAGCTTTCTTT.

This sequence joins TRBV18 and TRBJ2-1; 12 bases map to TRBD2. Germline V gene sequence: CDR1 KGHSH, CDR2 LQKENI. The CDR3 sequence is 15 residues long. V was pared by 5 bases and J by 7 bases, with 6 bases of the junction left unmatched. The CDR3 protein is CASSELAGGHNEQFF. The CDR3 DNA follows: TGTGCCAGCTCAGAACTAGCGGGGGGCCATAATGAGCAGTTCTTC.

The J gene is TRBJ1-2, the V gene TRBV15; unclear D gene. The V gene lost 5 bases and the J gene lost 0 bases, with 22 bases spanning the gap. Germline CDR1 LNHNV, CDR2 YYDKDF (reference sequence). This CDR3 is 18 amino acids long. The CDR3 nucleotides read TGTGCCACCAGCGGGTCCGGCGGGGATGGGCCGGCTAACTATGGCTACACCTTC. Its translation is CATSGSGGDGPANYGYTF. The whole variable domain, filled in from reference TRBV15 and TRBJ1-2, reads DAMVIQNPRYQVTQFGKPVTLSCSQTLNHNVMYWYQQKSSQAPKLLFHYYDKDFNNEADTPDNFQSRRPNTSFCFLDIRSPGLGDTAMYLCATSGSGGDGPANYGYTFGSGTRLTVV.

The chain couples TRBV18 to TRBJ2-5; D might be TRBD2 (6 bases). This CDR3 has 14 residues. Germline lookup yields CDR1 KGHSH and CDR2 LQKENI. Trimming shortened V by 1 base and J by 7 bases, and 13 bases separated the two germline ends. The CDR3 bases are TGTGCCAGCTCACCACGGAGCGGGCCTCGGACCCAGTACTTC. Translating gives CASSPRSGPRTQYF.